The next 30 T cell receptor beta chains were all read from a single sample in a study of PD-1 blockade in classical Hodgkin lymphoma (dated by TCRdb to 2020 to 2021). The library relied on the immunoSEQ multiplex PCR assay. As stored in TCRdb, this immuneACCESS dataset retains in-frame rearrangements with V and J assigned. A fraction of the clones does not appear; measured against another copy, unresolved V genes explain less than half of the discrepancy, and the remainder lacks a known reason. The sample records about 13,000 clones, about 94% of which are singletons. Together, the top ten hold about 20% of the sample. Reading the label with the study, this specimen's time point is: cycle 1 day 1 (C1D1), immediately before nivolumab initiation. Every trial patient had relapsed after autologous stem cell transplantation, and cohorts A, B and C differed in prior brentuximab vedotin exposure. The input for sequencing was peripheral blood mononuclear cells (PBMCs), taken at baseline. The receptor source for this set is a human donor with classical Hodgkin lymphoma.

V usage is TRBV2 and J usage is TRBJ2-7; a possible D gene is TRBD2 (6 bases). Germline CDR1 SNHLY, CDR2 FYNNEI. This CDR3 has 13 residues. V gave up 9 bases and J gave up 3 bases, with 15 bases separating them. In nucleotides, the CDR3 is TGTGCCAGATCCTGGGACTCCAGCTACGAGCAGTACTTC. It encodes CARSWDSSYEQYF.

The J gene is TRBJ2-3, the V gene TRBV5-1; 12 bases are shared with TRBD2. Germline values: CDR1 SGHRS, CDR2 YFSETQ. The CDR3 spans 19 residues. J gave up 0 bases and V 3 bases, and 11 bases lay outside the gene matches. CDR3 bases: TGCGCCAGCAGCTCCCTCGGACTAGCGGGGTATTCTAGCACAGATACGCAGTATTTT. Encoded protein: CASSSLGLAGYSSTDTQYF.

V is TRBV30 and J is TRBJ2-3; D unclear. V lost 2 bases and J lost 3, with 9 bases in between. The CDR3 runs 13 residues. The germline CDR1 and CDR2 sequences are GTSNPN and SVGIG (reference sequence). As DNA, the CDR3 is TGTGCCTGGAGTTTGGGTGGGACAGATACGCAGTATTTT. This codes for CAWSLGGTDTQYF. The variable domain in full, completed from reference TRBV30 and TRBJ2-3, reads SQTIHQWPATLVQPVGSPLSLECTVEGTSNPNLYWYRQAAGRGLQLLFYSVGIGQISSEVPQNLSASRPQDRQFILSSKKLLLSDSGFYLCAWSLGGTDTQYFGPGTRLTVL.

CDR3 DNA: TGTGCCAGCAGTGAAGCTTACGACAGTAGTGGCAATCAGCCCCAGCATTTT. Amino acids: CASSEAYDSSGNQPQHF. The chain couples TRBV6-1 to TRBJ1-5, with D tentatively TRBD1 (5 bases). The CDR3 has 17 amino acids. Germline CDR1 is MNHNS and CDR2 is SASEGT. Trimming left V 0 bases short and J 2 bases short, with 14 bases between.

This clone was seen once. The chain links TRBV18 to TRBJ1-5; weak D call: TRBD1 (5 bases). Trimming took 6 bases from V and 6 from J, leaving 21 bases between them. CDR1 is KGHSH and CDR2 is LQKENI in the germline V gene. The CDR3 length is 16 residues. DNA for the CDR3: TGTGCCAGCTCTTGGGGTGTGAGGGGAGGAGGTCAGCCCCAGCATTTT. This codes for CASSWGVRGGGQPQHF.

The chain has TRBV18 and TRBJ2-7, with 12 bases aligning to TRBD1. V shed 3 bases, J shed 2 bases, and the junction held 2 bases outside the gene matches. The CDR3 runs to 15 residues. Germline V lookup: CDR1 KGHSH, CDR2 LQKENI. The CDR3 DNA is TGTGCCAGCTCACCGGGACAGGGGGCGGCCTACGAGCAGTACTTC. This gives the protein CASSPGQGAAYEQYF.

V usage is TRBV19 and J usage is TRBJ1-1; possible D gene TRBD1, 5 bases. The CDR3 contains 14 residues. Germline CDR1 is LNHDA and CDR2 is SQIVND (reference sequence). Deletions cut 6 bases from V and 4 bases from J, with 15 bases between. The CDR3 protein is CASRGGVRGTEAFF. The CDR3 DNA follows: TGTGCCAGTAGGGGAGGGGTTAGGGGCACTGAAGCTTTCTTT.

As to this clone: It is unclear where the CDR3 begins or ends on the DNA, so no DNA is shown, and the CDR3 is as TCRdb lists it. The chain links TRBV21-1 to TRBJ2-6. TRBV21-1 is annotated as a pseudogene. 15 amino acids form the CDR3, both terminal residues included. CDR3 in amino acids: CASSKVGSGANVLTF.

The V gene is TRBV5-1, the J gene TRBJ2-3, with D unclear. The CDR3 consists of 14 residues. Germline V gives CDR1 SGHRS, CDR2 YFSETQ. Trimming took 7 bases from V and 1 from J, leaving 13 bases between them. The CDR3, as DNA: TGCGCCAGCCGCCCCCCTGCGGGCACAGATACGCAGTATTTT. This translates into CASRPPAGTDTQYF. The full variable domain, with the rest looked up from reference TRBV5-1 and TRBJ2-3, is KAGVTQTPRYLIKTRGQQVTLSCSPISGHRSVSWYQQTPGQGLQFLFEYFSETQRNKGNFPGRFSGRQFSNSRSEMNVSTLELGDSALYLCASRPPAGTDTQYFGPGTRLTVL.

The chain recombines TRBV7-2 with TRBJ2-1; TRBD2 aligns across 9 bases. The CDR3 sequence is 17 residues long. The J segment lost 3 bases and the V segment lost 1 base, leaving 7 bases of the junction unmatched. From germline, CDR1 is SGHTA and CDR2 FQGNSA. CDR3 sequence reads: CASSLGSGRRNYNEQFF. In DNA, the CDR3 is TGTGCCAGCAGCTTAGGGAGCGGGAGGAGAAACTACAATGAGCAGTTCTTC.

The chain joins TRBV25-1 to TRBJ2-5, with D possibly TRBD1 on 5 matching bases. Trimming left V 7 bases short and J 2 bases short, with 14 bases between. This CDR3 contains 14 residues. Germline V gene lookup returns CDR1 MGHDK and CDR2 SYGVNS. The CDR3 protein is CASNPWGSQETQYF. CDR3 nucleotides: TGTGCCAGCAACCCGTGGGGCAGTCAAGAGACCCAGTACTTC.

As DNA, the CDR3 is TGTGCCAGCAGCCTCCGGGAATCTGAGACCCAGTACTTC. It translates to CASSLRESETQYF. The chain is built from TRBV7-9 and TRBJ2-5, with D maybe TRBD2 (5 bases). The V gene lost 5 bases and the J gene lost 5 bases, with 12 bases spanning the gap. Germline CDR1 is SEHNR and CDR2 is FQNEAQ (reference sequence). The CDR3 length is 13 residues. Full variable domain (rest looked up from reference TRBV7-9 and TRBJ2-5): DTGVSQNPRHKITKRGQNVTFRCDPISEHNRLYWYRQTLGQGPEFLTYFQNEAQLEKSRLLSDRFSAERPKGSFSTLEIQRTEQGDSAMYLCASSLRESETQYFGPGTRLLVL.

The chain couples TRBV19 to TRBJ1-5; tentatively, D is TRBD1 (5 bases). Trimming shortened V by 1 base and J by 11 bases, and 21 bases separated the two germline ends. The CDR3 is made up of 16 amino acids. Per germline, CDR1 LNHDA and CDR2 SQIVND (reference sequence). CDR3: CASSIGAGPPQSTQHF. CDR3 sequence (DNA): TGTGCCAGTAGTATAGGGGCAGGGCCCCCCCAATCGACCCAGCATTTT.

The chain recombines TRBV7-7 with TRBJ2-1; possible D gene TRBD2, 6 bases. Looked up from germline, CDR1 is SSHAT and CDR2 is FNYEAQ (reference sequence). The CDR3 loop spans 15 amino acids. Trimming pared 3 bases from V and 5 bases from J, leaving 14 bases between. This CDR3 is CASSFSLRGNNEQFF. CDR3 DNA: TGTGCCAGCAGCTTCAGCTTACGGGGGAACAATGAGCAGTTCTTC.

The chain uses TRBV11-2 and TRBJ2-7; tentatively, D is TRBD2 (6 bases). Looked up from germline, CDR1 is SGHAT and CDR2 is FQNNGV. Deletions cut 1 base from V and 2 bases from J, with 9 bases between. There are 14 residues in the CDR3. CDR3: CASSLVGRPYEQYF. CDR3 in DNA: TGTGCCAGCAGCTTAGTGGGGAGGCCCTACGAGCAGTACTTC.

V is TRBV5-1 and J is TRBJ2-3; D unresolved. Germline V gene sequence: CDR1 SGHRS, CDR2 YFSETQ. Deletions cut 2 bases from V and 0 bases from J, with 7 bases between. This CDR3 is built from 14 residues. The CDR3 nucleotides read TGCGCCAGCAGCTTCGGACCTAGCACAGATACGCAGTATTTT. It encodes CASSFGPSTDTQYF.

The chain links TRBV19 to TRBJ2-1; 7 nucleotides agree with TRBD1. The length of the CDR3 is 14 residues. CDR1 and CDR2 (germline): LNHDA, SQIVND (reference sequence). Unmatched junction bases numbered 1, after V lost 3 bases and J lost 2 bases. CDR3: CASSIQGAYNEQFF. As DNA, the CDR3 is TGTGCCAGTAGTATTCAGGGGGCCTACAATGAGCAGTTCTTC.

This clone was seen once. J is TRBJ2-3 and V is TRBV11-2, with D possibly being TRBD2 (6 bases). V lost 2 bases and J 2 bases, leaving 14 bases between the germline ends. This CDR3 is 16 amino acids long. The germline gives CDR1 SGHAT, CDR2 FQNNGV. DNA for the CDR3: TGTGCCAGCAGCTTACTAGGACTACTAGACACAGATACGCAGTATTTT. Its translation: CASSLLGLLDTDTQYF.

The V call is TRBV4-1, the J call TRBJ1-1; D is ambiguous. Deletions cut 2 bases from V and 3 bases from J, with 16 bases between. The CDR3 totals 16 residues. The germline V gene has CDR1 MGHRA and CDR2 YSYEKL. CDR3 nucleotide sequence: TGCGCCAGCAGCCAAAAGAAAGGACCCCTCGACACTGAAGCTTTCTTT. Protein: CASSQKKGPLDTEAFF.

This chain connects TRBV7-9 to TRBJ2-3; 7 bases are a match to TRBD2. CDR1 and CDR2 (germline): SEHNR, FQNEAQ (reference sequence). CDR3 length: 17 amino acids. V dropped 7 bases and J dropped 3; count of bases not matched to a gene: 16. The CDR3 loop reads CASNPMGVAGWTDTQYF. The CDR3 nucleotides read TGTGCCAGCAACCCGATGGGGGTAGCGGGTTGGACAGATACGCAGTATTTT.

This chain uses TRBV29-1 with TRBJ2-5; D call uncertain. Per the germline V gene, CDR1 is SQVTM and CDR2 is ANQGSEA. The CDR3 spans 13 residues. V lost 6 bases, J lost 2 bases, and 13 bases lay in between. DNA of the CDR3: TGCAGCGTGGCCCGCGGAATTCAAGAGACCCAGTACTTC. This translates into CSVARGIQETQYF. Looking up the rest from reference TRBV29-1 and TRBJ2-5 gives the full variable domain: SAVISQKPSRDICQRGTSLTIQCQVDSQVTMMFWYRQQPGQSLTLIATANQGSEATYESGFVIDKFPISRPNLTFSTLTVSNMSPEDSSIYLCSVARGIQETQYFGPGTRLLVL.

This chain connects TRBV29-1 to TRBJ1-2; D not certain. CDR1 is SQVTM and CDR2 is ANQGSEA in the germline V gene. V lost 0 bases and J 5 bases, leaving 10 bases between the germline ends. CDR3 length: 13 amino acids. The DNA for the CDR3 is TGCAGCGTTGAAGACGCAGGTTATTATGGCTACACCTTC. It specifies CSVEDAGYYGYTF.

This sequence joins TRBV9 and TRBJ2-7, with D tentatively TRBD2 (6 bases). This CDR3 is built from 15 residues. Germline V gene sequence: CDR1 SGDLS, CDR2 YYNGEE. The ends were cut back, 0 bases at V and 0 bases at J, with 10 bases in the middle. The CDR3 DNA reads TGTGCCAGCAGCGTAGGGGGCGGGGTCTCCTACGAGCAGTACTTC. This gives the protein CASSVGGGVSYEQYF.

V usage is TRBV13 and J usage is TRBJ1-3; D is possibly TRBD1 (6 bases). The germline V and J ends were trimmed by 4 bases and 4 bases, with 8 bases remaining between them. Germline CDR1 and CDR2: PRHDT and FYEKMQ (reference sequence). This CDR3 contains 13 residues. The CDR3 DNA follows: TGTGCCAGCAGCTCCGGACAGGGAAACACCATATATTTT. This gives the protein CASSSGQGNTIYF.

The chain has TRBV6-6 and TRBJ2-2, with a weak D call TRBD1 (5 bases). The CDR3 sequence is 14 residues long. The V gene's germline CDR1 is MNHNY and CDR2 SVGAGI (reference sequence). The V end lost 10 bases, the J end lost 4 bases, and 16 bases lay between the germline ends. Here the CDR3 reads CAITPTASTGELFF. DNA for the CDR3: TGTGCCATCACCCCGACAGCGTCCACCGGGGAGCTGTTTTTT.

V is TRBV29-1 and J is TRBJ2-5, with 7 bases identical to TRBD1. V shed 6 bases, J shed 1 base, and the junction held 5 bases outside the gene matches. The CDR3 totals 13 residues. CDR1 and CDR2 (germline): SQVTM, ANQGSEA. DNA of the CDR3: TGCAGCGTATACGACAGGGCCCAAGAGACCCAGTACTTC. Translated: CSVYDRAQETQYF.

This sequence joins TRBV6-7 and TRBJ1-2; D remains ambiguous. TRBV6-7 is identified as an open reading frame with a role that is uncertain. Trimming pared 2 bases from V and 0 bases from J, leaving 13 bases between. CDR3 length: 16 amino acids. The CDR3 bases are TGTGCCAGCAGTTACGGGTACATCAGAGCTAACTATGGCTACACCTTC. As protein: CASSYGYIRANYGYTF.

The rearrangement links TRBV10-1 to TRBJ1-1; D remains ambiguous. V was clipped by 2 bases and J by 5 bases, with 6 bases between them. Germline assignment: CDR1 WNHNN and CDR2 SYGVQD (reference sequence). The CDR3 contains 12 residues. The CDR3 spells CASSEGGTEAFF. The CDR3 coding sequence is TGCGCCAGCAGTGAGGGAGGAACTGAAGCTTTCTTT.

This clone was seen just once. This rearrangement joins TRBV6-5 to TRBJ2-7; 15 nucleotides match TRBD2. Germline trimming cut 6 bases from V and 4 bases from J; bases unmatched to any gene: 4. The germline V gene has CDR1 MNHEY and CDR2 SVGAGI. CDR3 length equals 15 residues. The CDR3 protein is CASRGLAGGTYEQYF. CDR3 DNA sequence: TGTGCCAGCAGGGGACTAGCGGGAGGAACGTACGAGCAGTACTTC.

CDR3 coding DNA: TGCAGCGTTGTGGACAGGGGGCGGTACGAGCAGTACTTC. Translating it yields CSVVDRGRYEQYF. This rearrangement joins TRBV29-1 to TRBJ2-7; 11 nucleotides agree with TRBD1. The CDR3 sequence is 13 residues long. Germline loops: CDR1 SQVTM, CDR2 ANQGSEA. V was pared by 4 bases and J by 4 bases, with 3 bases of the junction left unmatched.